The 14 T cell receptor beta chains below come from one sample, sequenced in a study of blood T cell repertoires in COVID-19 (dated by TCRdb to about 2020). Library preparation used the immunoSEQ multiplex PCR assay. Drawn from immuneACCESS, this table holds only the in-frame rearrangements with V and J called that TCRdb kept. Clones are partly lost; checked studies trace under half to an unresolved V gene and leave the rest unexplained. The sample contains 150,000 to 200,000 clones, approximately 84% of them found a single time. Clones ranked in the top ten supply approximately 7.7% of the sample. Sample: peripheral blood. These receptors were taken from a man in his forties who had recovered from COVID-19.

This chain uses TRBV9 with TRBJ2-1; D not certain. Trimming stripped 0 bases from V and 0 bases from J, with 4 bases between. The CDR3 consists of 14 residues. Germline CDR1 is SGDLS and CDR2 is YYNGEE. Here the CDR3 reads CASSVATSYNEQFF. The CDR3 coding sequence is TGTGCCAGCAGCGTAGCTACCTCCTACAATGAGCAGTTCTTC.

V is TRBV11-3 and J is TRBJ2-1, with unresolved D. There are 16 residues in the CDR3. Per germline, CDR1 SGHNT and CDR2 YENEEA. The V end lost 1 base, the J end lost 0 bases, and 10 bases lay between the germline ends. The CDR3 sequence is CASSLGQESSYNEQFF. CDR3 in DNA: TGTGCCAGCAGCTTAGGGCAGGAAAGCTCCTACAATGAGCAGTTCTTC.

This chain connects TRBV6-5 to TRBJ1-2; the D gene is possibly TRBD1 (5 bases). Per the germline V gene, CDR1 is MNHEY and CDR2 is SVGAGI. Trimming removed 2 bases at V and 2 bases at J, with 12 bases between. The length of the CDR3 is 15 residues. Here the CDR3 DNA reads TGTGCCAGCAGTTACACCGGCAGGGCCAACTATGGCTACACCTTC. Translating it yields CASSYTGRANYGYTF.

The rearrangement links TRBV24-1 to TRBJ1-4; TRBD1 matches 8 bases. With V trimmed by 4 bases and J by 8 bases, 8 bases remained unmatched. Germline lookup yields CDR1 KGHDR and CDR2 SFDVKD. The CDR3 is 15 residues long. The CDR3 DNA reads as TGTGCCACCAGTGACCCGACAGGGGACGGGGAAAAACTGTTTTTT. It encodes CATSDPTGDGEKLFF.

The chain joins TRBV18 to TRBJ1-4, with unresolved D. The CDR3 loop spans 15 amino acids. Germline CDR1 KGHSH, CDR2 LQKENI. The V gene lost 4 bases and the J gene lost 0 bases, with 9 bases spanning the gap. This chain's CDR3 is CASSQLGATNEKLFF. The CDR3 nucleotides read TGTGCCAGCTCACAGCTGGGCGCAACTAATGAAAAACTGTTTTTT.

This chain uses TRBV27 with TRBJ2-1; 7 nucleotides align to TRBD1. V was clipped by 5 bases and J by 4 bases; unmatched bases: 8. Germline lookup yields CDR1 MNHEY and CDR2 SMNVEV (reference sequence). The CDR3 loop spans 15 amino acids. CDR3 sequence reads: CASSPGTVKYNEQFF. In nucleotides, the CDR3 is TGTGCCAGCAGTCCGGGGACAGTAAAATACAATGAGCAGTTCTTC.

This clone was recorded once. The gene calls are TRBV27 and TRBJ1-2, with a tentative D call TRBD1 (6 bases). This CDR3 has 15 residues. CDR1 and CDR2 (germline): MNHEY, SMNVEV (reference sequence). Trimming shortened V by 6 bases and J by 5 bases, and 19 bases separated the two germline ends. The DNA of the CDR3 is TGTGCCAGCAGCCAAATGGCGGGGGGCCGTTATGGCTACACCTTC. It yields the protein CASSQMAGGRYGYTF.

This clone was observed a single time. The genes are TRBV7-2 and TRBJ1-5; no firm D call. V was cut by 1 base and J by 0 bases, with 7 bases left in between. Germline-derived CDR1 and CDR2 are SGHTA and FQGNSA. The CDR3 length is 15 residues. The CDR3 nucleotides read TGTGCCAGCAGCTTAGGTCTTTATAGCAATCAGCCCCAGCATTTT. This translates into CASSLGLYSNQPQHF. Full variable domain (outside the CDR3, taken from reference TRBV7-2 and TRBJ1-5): GAGVSQSPSNKVTEKGKDVELRCDPISGHTALYWYRQSLGQGLEFLIYFQGNSAPDKSGLPSDRFSAERTGGSVSTLTIQRTQQEDSAVYLCASSLGLYSNQPQHFGDGTRLSIL.

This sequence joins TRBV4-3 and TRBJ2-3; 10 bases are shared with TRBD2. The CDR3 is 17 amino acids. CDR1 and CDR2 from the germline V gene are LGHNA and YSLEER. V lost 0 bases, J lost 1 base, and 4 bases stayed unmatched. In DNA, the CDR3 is TGCGCCAGCAGCCAAGAGCGGCTAGCGGGGGGCACAGATACGCAGTATTTT. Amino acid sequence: CASSQERLAGGTDTQYF.

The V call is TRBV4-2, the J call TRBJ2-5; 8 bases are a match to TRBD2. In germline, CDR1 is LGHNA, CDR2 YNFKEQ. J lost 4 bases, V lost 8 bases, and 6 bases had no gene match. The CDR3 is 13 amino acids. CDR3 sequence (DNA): TGTGCCAGCTGGGGCGGGGGGCTAGAGACCCAGTACTTC. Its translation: CASWGGGLETQYF.

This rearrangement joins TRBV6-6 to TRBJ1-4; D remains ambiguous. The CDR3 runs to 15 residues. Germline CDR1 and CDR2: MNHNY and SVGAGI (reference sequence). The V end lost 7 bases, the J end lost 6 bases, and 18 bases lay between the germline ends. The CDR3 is CASTISYLGDEKLFF. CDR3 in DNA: TGTGCCAGCACCATAAGTTACTTAGGAGATGAAAAACTGTTTTTT.

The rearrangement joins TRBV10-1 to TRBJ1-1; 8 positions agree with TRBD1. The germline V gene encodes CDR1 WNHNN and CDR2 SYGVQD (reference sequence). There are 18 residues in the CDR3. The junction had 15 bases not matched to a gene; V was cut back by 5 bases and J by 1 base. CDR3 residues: CASSLLRGRAVWNTEAFF. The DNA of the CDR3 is TGCGCCAGCAGTCTCCTCAGGGGGCGAGCGGTGTGGAACACTGAAGCTTTCTTT.

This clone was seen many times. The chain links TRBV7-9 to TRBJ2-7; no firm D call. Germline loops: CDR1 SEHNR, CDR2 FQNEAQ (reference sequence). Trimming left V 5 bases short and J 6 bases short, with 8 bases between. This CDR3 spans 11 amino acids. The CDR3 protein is CASSQSSEQYF. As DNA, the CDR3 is TGTGCCAGCAGCCAATCTAGCGAGCAGTACTTC.

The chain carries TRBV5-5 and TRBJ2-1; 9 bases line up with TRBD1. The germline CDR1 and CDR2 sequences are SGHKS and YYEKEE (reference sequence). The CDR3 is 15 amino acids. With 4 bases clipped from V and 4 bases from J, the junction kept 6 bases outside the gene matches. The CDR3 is CASSILGQGYNEQFF. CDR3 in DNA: TGTGCCAGCAGCATATTAGGACAGGGGTACAATGAGCAGTTCTTC.